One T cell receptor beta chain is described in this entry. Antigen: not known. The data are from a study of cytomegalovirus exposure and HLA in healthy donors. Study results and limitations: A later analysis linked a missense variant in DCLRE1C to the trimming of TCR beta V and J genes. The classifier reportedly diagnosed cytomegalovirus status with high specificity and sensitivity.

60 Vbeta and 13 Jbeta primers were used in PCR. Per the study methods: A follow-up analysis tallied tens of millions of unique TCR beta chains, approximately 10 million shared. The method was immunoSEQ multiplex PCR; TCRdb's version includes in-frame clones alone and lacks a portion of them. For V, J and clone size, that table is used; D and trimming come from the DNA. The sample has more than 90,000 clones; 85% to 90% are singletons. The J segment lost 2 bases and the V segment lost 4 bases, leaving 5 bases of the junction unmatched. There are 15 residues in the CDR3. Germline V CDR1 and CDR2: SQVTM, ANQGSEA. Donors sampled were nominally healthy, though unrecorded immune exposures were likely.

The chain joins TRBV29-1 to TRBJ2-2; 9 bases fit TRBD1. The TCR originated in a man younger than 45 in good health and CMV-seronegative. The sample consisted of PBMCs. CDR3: CSVGSGQGNTGELFF. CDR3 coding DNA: TGCAGCGTTGGATCGGGACAGGGAAACACCGGGGAGCTGTTTTTT.